The 24 T cell receptor beta chains below all came from one sample that was sequenced in a study of early T cells in non-severe SARS-CoV-2 infection. MiXCR was run by TCRdb on the 5' RACE reads, yielding one entry per CDR3 protein. The table lists tens of thousands of distinct CDR3 sequences, around 13% of them singletons. Sequencing input: whole blood. The origin of the receptors is an adult who was a healthcare worker with PCR-confirmed SARS-CoV-2 infection or an uninfected control (not recorded which).

This clonotype came up a few times. The junction departs from the called germline gene at one end, perhaps through a read error. This chain connects TRBV6-6 to TRBJ2-4; D may be TRBD2 (6 bases). Germline CDR1 MNHNY, CDR2 SVGAGI (reference sequence). CDR3 length equals 14 residues. CDR3 nucleotide sequence: TGTGCCAGCTCCCCGGGACTTTCCAAGAACATTCAGTACTTC. Protein product: CASSPGLSKNIQYF.

The rearrangement joins TRBV27 to TRBJ2-2; tentative D call: TRBD1 (5 bases). CDR1 and CDR2 from the germline V gene are MNHEY and SMNVEV (reference sequence). V was trimmed by 4 bases and J by 4 bases, leaving 13 bases between them. The CDR3 covers 15 residues. CDR3 loop: CASSSSSQVTGELFF. DNA of the CDR3: TGTGCCAGCAGTTCCAGCTCACAGGTCACCGGGGAGCTGTTTTTT.

The chain combines TRBV19 with TRBJ1-1; no firm D call. Germline CDR1 LNHDA, CDR2 SQIVND (reference sequence). CDR3 length: 15 amino acids. The ends were cut back, 5 bases at V and 1 base at J, with 14 bases in the middle. CDR3 residues: CASSGPGEWNTEAFF. CDR3 DNA sequence: TGTGCCAGTAGTGGGCCCGGGGAGTGGAACACTGAAGCTTTCTTT.

This chain uses TRBV25-1 with TRBJ2-6; D unresolved. The CDR3 is 17 residues long. V dropped 1 base and J dropped 0 bases, with 10 bases sitting between them. Germline-derived CDR1 and CDR2 are MGHDK and SYGVNS. The CDR3 DNA sequence: TGTGCCAGCAGTGAATTCGGGCGGCCCTCTGGGGCCAACGTCCTGACTTTC. Translating gives CASSEFGRPSGANVLTF.

This clonotype was counted only a few times. J is TRBJ2-5 and V is TRBV18; maybe TRBD2 (6 bases). Per germline, CDR1 KGHSH and CDR2 LQKENI. Trimming left V 6 bases short and J 2 bases short, with 10 bases between. The CDR3 is 13 residues long. The CDR3: CASSAGTQETQYF. The CDR3 DNA reads TGTGCCAGCTCGGCGGGGACTCAAGAGACCCAGTACTTC. Drawing the rest from reference TRBV18 and TRBJ2-5, the complete variable domain is NAGVMQNPRHLVRRRGQEARLRCSPMKGHSHVYWYRQLPEEGLKFMVYLQKENIIDESGMPKERFSAEFPKEGPSILRIQQVVRGDSAAYFCASSAGTQETQYFGPGTRLLVL.

The V gene is TRBV29-1, the J gene TRBJ2-7; 8 bases fit TRBD1. The junction had 6 bases not matched to a gene; V was cut back by 5 bases and J by 0 bases. The germline V gene encodes CDR1 SQVTM and CDR2 ANQGSEA. The CDR3 runs to 14 residues. CDR3 DNA: TGCAGCGTTTCGACAGGGGCGGGCTCCTACGAGCAGTACTTC. Its protein product is CSVSTGAGSYEQYF.

This chain joins TRBV7-2 and TRBJ2-3; 10 bases fit TRBD2. The J segment lost 1 base and the V segment lost 0 bases, leaving 4 bases of the junction unmatched. The CDR3 runs 17 residues. CDR1 is SGHTA and CDR2 is FQGNSA in the germline V gene. CDR3 in DNA: TGTGCCAGCAGCTTAGCGATAGCGGGGGGTGGCACAGATACGCAGTATTTT. Protein sequence: CASSLAIAGGGTDTQYF.

This chain joins TRBV9 and TRBJ2-5, with 7 positions matching TRBD1. CDR3 size: 16 residues. The germline V gene encodes CDR1 SGDLS and CDR2 YYNGEE. V lost 4 bases, J lost 1 base, and 10 bases stayed unmatched. CDR3 nucleotides: TGTGCCAGCAGCCAGGCGACAGGGAAAAGCCAAGAGACCCAGTACTTC. Protein sequence: CASSQATGKSQETQYF.

CDR3 region: CASSRGQGQETQYF. In DNA form, the CDR3 reads TGTGCCAGCAGCCGTGGACAGGGACAAGAGACCCAGTACTTC. V is TRBV7-9 and J is TRBJ2-5; TRBD1 matches 8 bases. Germline lookup yields CDR1 SEHNR and CDR2 FQNEAQ (reference sequence). The CDR3 consists of 14 residues. J was trimmed by 2 bases and V by 5 bases; bases with no gene match: 4.

This clonotype has only one observation. V usage is TRBV29-1 and J usage is TRBJ2-3; tentatively, D is TRBD2 (6 bases). Trimming removed 2 bases from V and 2 bases from J, with 11 bases in between. This CDR3 has 14 amino acids. Per the germline V gene, CDR1 is SQVTM and CDR2 is ANQGSEA. The CDR3 loop reads CSVELAPYTDTQYF. The CDR3 bases are TGCAGCGTTGAACTAGCGCCCTACACAGATACGCAGTATTTT.

This clonotype was seen a handful of times. The CDR3 nucleotides are TGTGCCAGCAGCTTAGGTGGGACACCAACTTACGAGCAGTACTTC. It yields the protein CASSLGGTPTYEQYF. The genes are TRBV7-2 and TRBJ2-7; the D gene is possibly TRBD1 (6 bases). Germline CDR1 is SGHTA and CDR2 is FQGNSA. Trimming took 1 base from V and 4 from J, leaving 14 bases between them. The CDR3 length is 15 residues.

Ten or more counts support this clonotype. The chain combines TRBV20-1 with TRBJ1-2; no clear D gene. The CDR3 spans 16 residues. Germline CDR1 is DFQATT and CDR2 is SNEGSKA (reference sequence). With 1 base removed from V and 6 bases from J, the gap between germline ends came to 21 bases. The CDR3 loop reads CSARAPLDEWRDGYTF. In DNA, the CDR3 is TGCAGTGCTAGAGCCCCTCTTGATGAGTGGAGGGATGGCTACACCTTC.

This clonotype was counted at least ten times. The V call is TRBV20-1, the J call TRBJ2-1, with 9 bases matching TRBD2. V lost 5 bases to trimming and J lost 4 bases; unmatched junction nucleotides: 12. CDR1 and CDR2 (germline): DFQATT, SNEGSKA (reference sequence). This CDR3 region has 16 residues. This CDR3 reads CSAQKRSGGWYNEQFF. The CDR3 DNA is TGCAGTGCTCAGAAAAGGAGCGGGGGGTGGTACAATGAGCAGTTCTTC.

This clonotype was counted many times. The gene calls are TRBV9 and TRBJ2-2; TRBD2 matches 8 bases. The ends lost 0 bases at V and 4 bases at J; junction bases unmatched: 8. This CDR3 has 17 residues. Germline lookup yields CDR1 SGDLS and CDR2 YYNGEE. This CDR3 is CASSVAWGGLGTGELFF. The CDR3 DNA reads TGTGCCAGCAGCGTAGCCTGGGGGGGACTAGGCACCGGGGAGCTGTTTTTT. The full variable domain, in which reference TRBV9 and TRBJ2-2 provide the parts outside the CDR3, is DSGVTQTPKHLITATGQRVTLRCSPRSGDLSVYWYQQSLDQGLQFLIQYYNGEERAKGNILERFSAQQFPDLHSELNLSSLELGDSALYFCASSVAWGGLGTGELFFGEGSRLTVL.

This clonotype was seen at least ten times. The V call is TRBV12-3 or TRBV12-4, the J call TRBJ1-1, with TRBD1 matching over 7 bases. With V trimmed by 4 bases and J by 4 bases, 6 bases remained unmatched. This CDR3 is 14 amino acids long. CDR3 DNA: TGTGCCAGCAGTTGGGATCCAGGGGGCACTGAAGCTTTCTTT. Translated: CASSWDPGGTEAFF.

This clonotype was observed many times. The J gene is TRBJ1-5, the V gene TRBV19; D is possibly TRBD1 (5 bases). Trimming took 1 base from V and 6 from J, leaving 10 bases between them. The CDR3 totals 14 residues. In germline, CDR1 is LNHDA, CDR2 SQIVND (reference sequence). CDR3 in DNA: TGTGCCAGTAGTATAGTTGGGGGGAGTCAGCCCCAGCATTTT. Residues: CASSIVGGSQPQHF.

This clonotype was counted ten times or more. The J gene is TRBJ2-5, the V gene TRBV7-2, with D perhaps matching TRBD1 or TRBD2 (5 bases each). The CDR3 length is 16 residues. Between the trimmed V and J ends, which lost 5 bases and 4 bases, there was a span of 20 bases. The germline CDR1 and CDR2 sequences are SGHTA and FQGNSA. CDR3 sequence: CASSPLWGSLGETQYF. The CDR3, as DNA: TGTGCCAGCAGCCCATTATGGGGGAGCCTTGGAGAGACCCAGTACTTC.

Comment on this clonotype: A much larger clone lies a single base off, so this may be a read error. The V and J genes are TRBV2 and TRBJ2-1, with D hard to call. This CDR3 region has 14 residues. Germline-derived CDR1 and CDR2 are SNHLY and FYNNEI. The ends were cut back, 4 bases at V and 6 bases at J, with 13 bases in the middle. The CDR3 region has the DNA TGTGCCAGCAGTGCACCCCCACTGGGCAATGAGCAGTTCTTC. This codes for CASSAPPLGNEQFF.

The J gene is TRBJ2-3, the V gene TRBV3-1; no clear D. The CDR3 has 14 residues. V was trimmed by 3 bases and J by 2 bases, leaving 9 bases between them. Germline V gene sequence: CDR1 LGHDT, CDR2 YNNKEL (reference sequence). The CDR3 nucleotides are TGTGCCAGCAGCCAGGCTCTAGACACAGATACGCAGTATTTT. This encodes CASSQALDTDTQYF.

This clonotype was detected a few times. The chain employs TRBV7-3 and TRBJ2-2, with D tentatively TRBD1 (5 bases). This CDR3 contains 15 residues. V was trimmed by 1 base and J by 0 bases, leaving 6 bases between them. CDR1 and CDR2 from the germline V gene are SGHTA and FQGTGA. Written as DNA, the CDR3 is TGTGCCAGCAGCTTAAAAGGGGCGAACACCGGGGAGCTGTTTTTT. Its translation: CASSLKGANTGELFF. Complete variable domain (other parts from reference TRBV7-3 and TRBJ2-2): GAGVSQTPSNKVTEKGKYVELRCDPISGHTALYWYRQSLGQGPEFLIYFQGTGAADDSGLPNDRFFAVRPEGSVSTLKIQRTERGDSAVYLCASSLKGANTGELFFGEGSRLTVL.

The gene calls are TRBV19 and TRBJ2-5; a weak D match, TRBD2 (5 bases). CDR1 is LNHDA and CDR2 is SQIVND in the germline V gene (reference sequence). V was clipped by 5 bases and J by 9 bases, with 16 bases between them. The CDR3 totals 13 residues. The CDR3 DNA reads as TGTGCCAGTAGTCGAAGACTGAGGGATCCCCAGTACTTC. Its translation is CASSRRLRDPQYF.

Many counts were recorded for this clonotype. V usage is TRBV28 and J usage is TRBJ1-4, with a weak D call TRBD1 (6 bases). The V gene lost 2 bases and the J gene lost 4 bases, with 14 bases spanning the gap. There are 16 residues in the CDR3. Germline-derived CDR1 and CDR2 are MDHEN and SYDVKM. The CDR3 DNA follows: TGTGCCAGCAGTTTACCCCTCAGGGGTTTTAATGAAAAACTGTTTTTT. This sequence encodes CASSLPLRGFNEKLFF.

There are many counts of this clonotype. The rearrangement links TRBV29-1 to TRBJ2-7; TRBD2 matches at 9 bases. Germline V gene sequence: CDR1 SQVTM, CDR2 ANQGSEA. CDR3 size: 13 residues. The V gene end was trimmed by 7 bases and the J gene end by 6 bases; junction bases not matched to a gene: 10. The CDR3 reads CSARPRGGGEQYF. DNA of the CDR3: TGCAGCGCCCGCCCGCGGGGGGGAGGCGAGCAGTACTTC.

This clonotype was observed a few times. The rearrangement links TRBV28 to TRBJ2-1, with D hard to call. V gave up 5 bases and J gave up 3 bases, with 14 bases separating them. Germline values: CDR1 MDHEN, CDR2 SYDVKM. The CDR3 totals 15 residues. CDR3 sequence: CASSPLRADYNEQFF. DNA for the CDR3: TGTGCCAGCAGTCCCCTCCGGGCGGACTACAATGAGCAGTTCTTC.